This T cell receptor (beta chain) was sequenced in a study of blood T cell repertoires in COVID-19. About the research overall: COVID-19 samples collected from the United States, Italy and Spain covered acute and convalescent phases. The analysed material was cDNA or gDNA that came from T cells, B-cell-depleted T cells, or PBMCs.

J lost 3 bases, V lost 0 bases, and 1 base had no gene match. Germline CDR1 and CDR2: SGDLS and YYNGEE. CDR3 length: 15 amino acids. Original methodology: Amplification with reference gene primers provided the estimates of nucleated cell counts. TCRdb's table, derived via immunoSEQ multiplex PCR, lists solely in-frame clones and lacks some. Clone size and V and J calls were adopted from that table, with D and trimming inferred from the DNA. The sample includes some 47,000 clones, around 88% seen only once; the top ten take roughly 2.1%. This chain connects TRBV9 to TRBJ1-2; 11 bases agree with TRBD1. The specimen sequenced was peripheral blood. The source of this sequence is a woman aged 55-69 years with acute or convalescent COVID-19. The CDR3: CASSVGTGGDYGYTF. The CDR3 DNA is TGTGCCAGCAGCGTAGGGACAGGGGGCGACTATGGCTACACCTTC.